This entry features one T cell receptor beta chain sequence. CDR1 and CDR2 (germline): LNHDA, SQIVND (reference sequence). CDR3 length equals 18 residues. J lost 0 bases, V lost 3 bases, and 11 bases had no gene match. The repertoire was sequenced with immunoSEQ multiplex PCR; TCRdb's copy has only in-frame clones and lacks some. Here the sample spans 100,000 to 150,000 clones, approximately 90% being singletons. This sample stems from a study of blood T cell repertoires in COVID-19. Sample: peripheral blood. This rearrangement joins TRBV19 to TRBJ1-5, with 7 bases lining up with TRBD1. The TCR originated in a man aged 50-60 years with active or convalescent COVID-19. CDR3 DNA: TGTGCCAGTAGTATGGGGGCTCAGGGGGTTTATAGCAATCAGCCCCAGCATTTT. It specifies CASSMGAQGVYSNQPQHF.